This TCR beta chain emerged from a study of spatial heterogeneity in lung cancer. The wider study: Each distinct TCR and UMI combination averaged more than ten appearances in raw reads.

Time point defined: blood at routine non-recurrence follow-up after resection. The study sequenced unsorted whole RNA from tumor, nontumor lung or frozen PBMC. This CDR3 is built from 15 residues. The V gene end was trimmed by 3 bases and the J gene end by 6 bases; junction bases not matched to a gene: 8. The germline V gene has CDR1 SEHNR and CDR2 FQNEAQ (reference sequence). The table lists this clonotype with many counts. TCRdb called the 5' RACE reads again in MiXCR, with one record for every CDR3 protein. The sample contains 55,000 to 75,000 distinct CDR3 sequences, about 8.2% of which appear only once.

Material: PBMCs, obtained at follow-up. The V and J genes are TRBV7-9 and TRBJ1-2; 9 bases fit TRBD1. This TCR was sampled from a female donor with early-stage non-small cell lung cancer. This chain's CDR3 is CASSFSHRGRDGYTF. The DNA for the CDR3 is TGTGCCAGCAGCTTTTCCCACAGGGGGCGAGATGGCTACACCTTC. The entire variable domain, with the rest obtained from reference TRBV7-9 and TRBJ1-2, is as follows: DTGVSQNPRHKITKRGQNVTFRCDPISEHNRLYWYRQTLGQGPEFLTYFQNEAQLEKSRLLSDRFSAERPKGSFSTLEIQRTEQGDSAMYLCASSFSHRGRDGYTFGSGTRLTVV.